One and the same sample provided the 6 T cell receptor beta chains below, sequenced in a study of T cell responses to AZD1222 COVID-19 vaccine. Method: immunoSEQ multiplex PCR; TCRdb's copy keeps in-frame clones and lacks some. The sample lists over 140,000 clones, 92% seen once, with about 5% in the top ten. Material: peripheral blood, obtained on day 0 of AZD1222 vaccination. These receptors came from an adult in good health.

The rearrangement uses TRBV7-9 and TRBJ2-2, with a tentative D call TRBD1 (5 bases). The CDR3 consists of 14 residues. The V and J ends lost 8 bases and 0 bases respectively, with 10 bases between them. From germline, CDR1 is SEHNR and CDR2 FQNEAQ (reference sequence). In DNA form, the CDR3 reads TGTGCCAGCGCGGCAGGGCCGAACACCGGGGAGCTGTTTTTT. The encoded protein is CASAAGPNTGELFF. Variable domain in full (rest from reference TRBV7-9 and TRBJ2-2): DTGVSQNPRHKITKRGQNVTFRCDPISEHNRLYWYRQTLGQGPEFLTYFQNEAQLEKSRLLSDRFSAERPKGSFSTLEIQRTEQGDSAMYLCASAAGPNTGELFFGEGSRLTVL.

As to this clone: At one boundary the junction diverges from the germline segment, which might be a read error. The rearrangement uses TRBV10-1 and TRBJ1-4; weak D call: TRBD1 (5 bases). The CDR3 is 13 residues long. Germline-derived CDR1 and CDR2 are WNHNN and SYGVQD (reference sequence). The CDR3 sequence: CASSDWFRTKDHF. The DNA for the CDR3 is TGCGCCAGCAGTGATTGGTTTAGGACAAAAGACCATTTT.

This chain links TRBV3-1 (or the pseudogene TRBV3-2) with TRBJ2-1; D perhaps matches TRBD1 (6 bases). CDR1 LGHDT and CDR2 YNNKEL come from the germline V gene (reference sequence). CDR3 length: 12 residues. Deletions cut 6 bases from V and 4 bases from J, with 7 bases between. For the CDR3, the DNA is TGTGCCAGCAGGGGGGCGTACAATGAGCAGTTCTTC. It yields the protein CASRGAYNEQFF.

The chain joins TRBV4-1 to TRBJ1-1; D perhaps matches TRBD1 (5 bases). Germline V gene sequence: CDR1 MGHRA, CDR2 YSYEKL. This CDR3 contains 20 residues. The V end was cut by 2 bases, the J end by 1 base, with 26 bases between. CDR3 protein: CASSQIGGNFRARGNTEAFF. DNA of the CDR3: TGCGCCAGCAGCCAAATCGGGGGGAACTTCAGGGCCCGTGGGAACACTGAAGCTTTCTTT.

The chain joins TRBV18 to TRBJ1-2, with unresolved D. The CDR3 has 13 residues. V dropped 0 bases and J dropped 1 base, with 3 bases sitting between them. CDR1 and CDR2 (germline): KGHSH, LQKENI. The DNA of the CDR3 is TGTGCCAGCTCACCACCGCTTAACTATGGCTACACCTTC. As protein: CASSPPLNYGYTF.

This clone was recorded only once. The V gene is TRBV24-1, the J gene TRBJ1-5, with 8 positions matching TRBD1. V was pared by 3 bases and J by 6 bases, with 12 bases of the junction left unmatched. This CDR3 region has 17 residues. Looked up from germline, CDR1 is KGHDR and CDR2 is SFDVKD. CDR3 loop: CATSDPGTGYPGQPQHF. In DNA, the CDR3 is TGTGCCACCAGTGATCCCGGGACAGGCTACCCCGGTCAGCCCCAGCATTTT.